Each of the 4 T cell receptor beta chains below was sequenced from the same sample in a study of STAT5B mutations in CD4+ large granular lymphocyte leukemia. Produced via immunoSEQ multiplex PCR; TCRdb's table is partial and in-frame only. The table has fewer than 35,000 clones, 69% seen once. The sample was CD4+ T cells from blood buffy coats. The source is a human donor in good health.

This sequence joins TRBV6-5 and TRBJ2-2, with D perhaps given as TRBD1 or TRBD2 (5 bases each). Trimming removed 7 bases from V and 5 bases from J, with 14 bases in between. The CDR3 length is 14 residues. Germline CDR1 and CDR2: MNHEY and SVGAGI. The CDR3 is CASIGPGPTGELFF. The CDR3 region has the DNA TGTGCCAGCATCGGCCCGGGGCCGACCGGGGAGCTGTTTTTT.

The chain is built from TRBV6-5 and TRBJ1-3; D is unresolved. Germline V CDR1 and CDR2: MNHEY, SVGAGI. CDR3 length equals 14 residues. Trimming left V 4 bases short and J 0 bases short, with 7 bases between. CDR3: CASSLSNSGNTIYF. The CDR3 nucleotides are TGTGCCAGCAGTTTATCCAACTCTGGAAACACCATATATTTT.

This clone was seen a few times. V usage is TRBV18 and J usage is TRBJ1-4; no clear D gene. This CDR3 comprises 15 residues. Trimming removed 3 bases at V and 0 bases at J, with 8 bases between. From germline, CDR1 is KGHSH and CDR2 LQKENI. The CDR3 loop is CASSPPRATNEKLFF. DNA of the CDR3: TGTGCCAGCTCACCGCCTCGTGCAACTAATGAAAAACTGTTTTTT.

The genes are TRBV27 and TRBJ2-1, with 7 bases lining up with TRBD1. This CDR3 has 15 residues. The V gene's germline CDR1 is MNHEY and CDR2 SMNVEV (reference sequence). Trimming took 2 bases from V and 4 from J; bases not matched to a gene: 5. CDR3 DNA: TGTGCCAGCAGTTTACAGCCAGGGGGATACAATGAGCAGTTCTTC. Encoded protein: CASSLQPGGYNEQFF.